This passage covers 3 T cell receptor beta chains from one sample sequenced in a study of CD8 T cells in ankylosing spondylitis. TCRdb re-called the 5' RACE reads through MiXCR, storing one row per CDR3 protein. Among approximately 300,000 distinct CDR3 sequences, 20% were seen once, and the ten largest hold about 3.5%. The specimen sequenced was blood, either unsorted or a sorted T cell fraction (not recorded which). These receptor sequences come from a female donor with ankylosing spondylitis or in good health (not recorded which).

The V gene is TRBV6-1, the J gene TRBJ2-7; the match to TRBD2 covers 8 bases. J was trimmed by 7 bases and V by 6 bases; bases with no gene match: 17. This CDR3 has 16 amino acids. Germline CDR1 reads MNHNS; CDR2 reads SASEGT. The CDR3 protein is CASSIVAGTRSLEQYF. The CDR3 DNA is TGTGCCAGCAGCATAGTAGCCGGGACTAGGTCTCTTGAGCAGTACTTC.

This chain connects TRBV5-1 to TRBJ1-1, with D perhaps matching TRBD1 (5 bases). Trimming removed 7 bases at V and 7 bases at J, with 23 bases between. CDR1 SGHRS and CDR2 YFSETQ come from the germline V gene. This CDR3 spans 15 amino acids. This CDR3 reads CASSEGTGTSFEAFF. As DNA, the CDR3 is TGCGCCAGCTCCGAAGGAACGGGGACCTCCTTTGAAGCTTTCTTT.

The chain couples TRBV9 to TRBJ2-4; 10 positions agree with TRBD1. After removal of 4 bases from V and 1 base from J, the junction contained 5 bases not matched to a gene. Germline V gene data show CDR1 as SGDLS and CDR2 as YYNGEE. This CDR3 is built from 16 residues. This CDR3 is CASSSGQGIAKNIQYF. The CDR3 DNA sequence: TGTGCCAGCAGCTCGGGACAGGGGATTGCCAAAAACATTCAGTACTTC.